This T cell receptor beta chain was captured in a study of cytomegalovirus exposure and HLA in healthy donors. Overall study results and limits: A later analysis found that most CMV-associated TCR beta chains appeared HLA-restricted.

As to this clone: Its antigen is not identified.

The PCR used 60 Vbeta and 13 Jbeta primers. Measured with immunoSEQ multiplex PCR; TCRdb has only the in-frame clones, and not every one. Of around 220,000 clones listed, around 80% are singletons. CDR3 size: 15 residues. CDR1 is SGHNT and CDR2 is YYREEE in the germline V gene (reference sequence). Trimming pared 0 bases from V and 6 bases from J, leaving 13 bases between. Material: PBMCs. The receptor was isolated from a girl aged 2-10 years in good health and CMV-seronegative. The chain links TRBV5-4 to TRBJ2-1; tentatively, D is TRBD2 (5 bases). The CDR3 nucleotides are TGTGCCAGCAGCTTGGCCCAGCGGCTTGGCAATGAGCAGTTCTTC. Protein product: CASSLAQRLGNEQFF.